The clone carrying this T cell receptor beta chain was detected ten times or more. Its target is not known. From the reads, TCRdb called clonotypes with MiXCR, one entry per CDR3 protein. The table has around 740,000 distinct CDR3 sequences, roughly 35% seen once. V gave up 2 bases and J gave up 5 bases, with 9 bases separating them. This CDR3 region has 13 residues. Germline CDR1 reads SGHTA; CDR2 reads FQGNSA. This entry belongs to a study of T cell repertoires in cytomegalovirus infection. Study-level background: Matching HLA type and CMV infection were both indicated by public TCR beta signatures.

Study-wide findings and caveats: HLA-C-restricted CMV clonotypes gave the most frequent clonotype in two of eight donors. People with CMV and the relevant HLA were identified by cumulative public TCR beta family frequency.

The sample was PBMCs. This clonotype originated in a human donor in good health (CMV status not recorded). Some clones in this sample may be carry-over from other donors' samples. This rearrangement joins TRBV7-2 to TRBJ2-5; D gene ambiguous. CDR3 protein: CASSLLGWETQYF. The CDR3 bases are TGTGCCAGCAGCTTACTAGGTTGGGAGACCCAGTACTTC.